This note documents a single T cell receptor (beta chain) sequence. Germline assignment: CDR1 MNHEY and CDR2 SMNVEV (reference sequence). The junction had 9 bases not matched to a gene; V was cut back by 3 bases and J by 5 bases. The CDR3 runs 15 residues. The data are from a study of control samples from healthy donors and cancer patients. TCRdb's table, derived via immunoSEQ multiplex PCR, lists solely in-frame clones and lacks some. There are more than 80,000 clones in the sample; 93% occur only once, and approximately 7.6% lies in the top ten. Sequencing was carried out using blood. This clonotype was sampled from a man aged 18 to 30 in good health. The chain has TRBV27 and TRBJ2-5; 7 bases map to TRBD2. The CDR3 loop reads CASSFLGRAVETQYF. For the CDR3, the DNA is TGTGCCAGCAGTTTCTTGGGGAGGGCGGTTGAGACCCAGTACTTC.